The clone carrying this T cell receptor (beta chain) was recorded only once. The entry originates in a study of blood T cell repertoires in COVID-19. Study information: Samples of COVID-19 (acute and convalescent) were obtained from the United States, Italy and Spain.

This CDR3 comprises 15 residues. The ends were cut back, 4 bases at V and 8 bases at J, with 18 bases in the middle. Assay: immunoSEQ multiplex PCR; the TCRdb copy retains only in-frame clones and omits some. The sample consists of nearly 95,000 clones, roughly 90% of them appearing once. The chain uses TRBV23-1 and TRBJ2-1, with TRBD1 as a possible D gene (6 bases). TRBV23-1 belongs to the ORF category, with a function that is uncertain. Sample: peripheral blood. This sequence was found in a human donor with active COVID-19. The donor label of this sample is uncertain. CDR3 residues: CASSLTGTHRHEQFF. The CDR3 nucleotides read TGCGCCAGCAGTCTAACCGGGACACACCGCCATGAGCAGTTCTTC.